This TCR beta chain was profiled in a study of identical twins. Each donor was a healthy Caucasian. CDR3 length: 14 residues. V was clipped by 5 bases and J by 3 bases, with 16 bases between them. CDR1 and CDR2 (germline): SQVTM, ANQGSEA. TCRdb fed the 5' RACE reads into MiXCR, producing one record per CDR3 protein. The repertoire has 640,000 or so distinct CDR3 sequences, roughly 6.2% of them found once; the top ten carry roughly 1.6%. This clonotype occurred a few times. Sequencing was done on a sample of naive T cells sorted from blood. This chain uses TRBV29-1 with TRBJ1-1; D is unresolved. The source is a man younger than 35 in good health. The CDR3, as DNA: TGCAGCGTTAACCCCACTCCCGGAGACACTGAAGCTTTCTTT. The encoded protein is CSVNPTPGDTEAFF. The entire variable domain, with the rest obtained from reference TRBV29-1 and TRBJ1-1, is as follows: SAVISQKPSRDICQRGTSLTIQCQVDSQVTMMFWYRQQPGQSLTLIATANQGSEATYESGFVIDKFPISRPNLTFSTLTVSNMSPEDSSIYLCSVNPTPGDTEAFFGQGTRLTVV.